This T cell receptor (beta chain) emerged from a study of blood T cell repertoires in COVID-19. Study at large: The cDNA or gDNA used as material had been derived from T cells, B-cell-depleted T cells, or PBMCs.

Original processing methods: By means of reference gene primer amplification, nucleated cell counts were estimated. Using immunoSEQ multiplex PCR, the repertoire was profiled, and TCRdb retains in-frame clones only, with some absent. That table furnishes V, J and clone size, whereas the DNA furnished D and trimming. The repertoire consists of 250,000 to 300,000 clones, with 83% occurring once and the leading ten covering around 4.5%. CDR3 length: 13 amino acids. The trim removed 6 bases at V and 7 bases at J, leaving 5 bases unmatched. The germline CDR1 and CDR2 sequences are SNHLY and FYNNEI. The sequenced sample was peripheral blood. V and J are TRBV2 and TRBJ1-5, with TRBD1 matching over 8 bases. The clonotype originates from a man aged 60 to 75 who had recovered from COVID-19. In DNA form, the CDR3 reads TGTGCCAGCAGCGAGGACAGGGCCCAGCCCCAGCATTTT. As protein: CASSEDRAQPQHF.